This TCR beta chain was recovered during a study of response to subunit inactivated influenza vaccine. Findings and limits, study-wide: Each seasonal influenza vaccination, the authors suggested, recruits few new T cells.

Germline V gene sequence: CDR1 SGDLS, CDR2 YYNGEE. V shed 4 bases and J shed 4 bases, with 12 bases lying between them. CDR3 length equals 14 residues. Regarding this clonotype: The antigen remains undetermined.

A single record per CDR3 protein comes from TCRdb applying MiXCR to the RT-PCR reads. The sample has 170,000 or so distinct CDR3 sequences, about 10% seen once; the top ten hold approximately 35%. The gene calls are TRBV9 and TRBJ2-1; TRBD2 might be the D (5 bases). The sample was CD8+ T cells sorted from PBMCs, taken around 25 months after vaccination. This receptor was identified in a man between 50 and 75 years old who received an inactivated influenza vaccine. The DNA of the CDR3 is TGTGCCAGCAGCTCGTCAAGCGGTTACAATGAGCAGTTCTTC. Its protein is CASSSSSGYNEQFF. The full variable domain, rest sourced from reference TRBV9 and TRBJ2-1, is DSGVTQTPKHLITATGQRVTLRCSPRSGDLSVYWYQQSLDQGLQFLIQYYNGEERAKGNILERFSAQQFPDLHSELNLSSLELGDSALYFCASSSSSGYNEQFFGPGTRLTVL.